One and the same sample provided the 11 T cell receptor beta chains below, sequenced in a study of immune characterization of retroperitoneal liposarcoma. Using its own MiXCR run on the PCR reads, TCRdb lists one record per CDR3 protein. The table has 11,000 or so distinct CDR3 sequences, approximately 25% seen once. Sample: tumor tissue. These TCRs come from a female donor with retroperitoneal liposarcoma.

By share, this clonotype ranks as medium-sized. The V and J genes are TRBV6-1 and TRBJ2-7; 8 nucleotides line up with TRBD2. V dropped 6 bases and J dropped 0; count of bases not matched to a gene: 10. Germline values: CDR1 MNHNS, CDR2 SASEGT. The CDR3 has 16 amino acids. The CDR3 coding sequence is TGTGCCAGCAGCGAAAGGGGCGGGGGGAGCTCCTACGAGCAGTACTTC. Its translation is CASSERGGGSSYEQYF.

Here the CDR3 reads CASSSTSAGGGRYEQFF. The CDR3 DNA is TGTGCCAGCAGCTCGACGTCAGCGGGAGGGGGACGTTATGAGCAGTTCTTC. The chain has TRBV7-3 and TRBJ2-1; 10 bases map to TRBD2. Germline assignment: CDR1 SGHTA and CDR2 FQGTGA. V lost 4 bases, J lost 8 bases, and 14 bases stayed unmatched. This CDR3 contains 17 residues.

This clonotype is labeled as medium-sized. The rearrangement links TRBV7-6 to TRBJ1-6; no clear D. CDR1 SGHVS and CDR2 FNYEAQ come from the germline V gene. The V and J ends lost 4 bases and 1 base respectively, with 17 bases between them. CDR3 size: 18 residues. CDR3 DNA: TGTGCCAGCAGCTCGGACCCTCCCATGAGGTCCTATAATTCACCCCTCCACTTT. Encoded protein: CASSSDPPMRSYNSPLHF.

Relative to its sample, this clonotype is medium-sized. J is TRBJ2-1 and V is TRBV6-1, with 10 nucleotides matching TRBD2. Per germline, CDR1 MNHNS and CDR2 SASEGT. The CDR3 consists of 15 residues. The junction had 5 bases not matched to a gene; V was cut back by 3 bases and J by 6 bases. Here the CDR3 DNA reads TGTGCCAGCAGTGATTTGAGCGGGGGGGCCAATGAGCAGTTCTTC. This encodes CASSDLSGGANEQFF.

This chain links TRBV6-4 with TRBJ2-7; D possibly corresponds to TRBD2 (6 bases). The J call could be wrong; TRBJ2-1 is a better fit for the DNA end. Germline CDR1 reads MRHNA; CDR2 reads SNTAGT. CDR3 length: 14 amino acids. The CDR3 loop is CASSTRDSAPEQFF. DNA of the CDR3: TGTGCCAGCAGTACCCGGGACTCAGCCCCTGAGCAGTTCTTC.

This clonotype has ten or more counts. The chain recombines TRBV6-1 with TRBJ2-1; D might be TRBD1 (7 bases). The J call may be in error: the DNA end matches TRBJ2-7 better. CDR1 and CDR2 (germline): MNHNS, SASEGT. This CDR3 region has 14 residues. CDR3 region: CASTGGTVYNEQYF. The CDR3 DNA sequence: TGTGCCAGCACAGGGGGGACAGTATACAATGAGCAGTACTTC.

This clonotype came up many times. The chain is built from TRBV27 and TRBJ2-3, with 7 nucleotides matching TRBD1. CDR3 length: 18 amino acids. Trimming cost V 3 bases and J 0 bases; bases outside gene matches: 12. Germline V CDR1 and CDR2: MNHEY, SMNVEV (reference sequence). DNA for the CDR3: TGTGCCAGCAGTTTTCGGCCTGACAGGGCCGTTAGCACAGATACGCAGTATTTT. Translated: CASSFRPDRAVSTDTQYF.

This chain uses TRBV20-1 with TRBJ2-1, with unresolved D. Germline V gene sequence: CDR1 DFQATT, CDR2 SNEGSKA (reference sequence). The CDR3 is made up of 11 amino acids. V shed 0 bases and J shed 10 bases, with 7 bases lying between them. This CDR3 reads CSARDAAEQFF. CDR3 bases: TGCAGTGCTAGAGATGCAGCGGAGCAGTTCTTC.

Within the sample, this clonotype is medium-sized. The V gene is TRBV6-1, the J gene TRBJ2-5, with no clear D. This CDR3 comprises 13 residues. The V and J ends lost 5 bases and 0 bases respectively, with 7 bases between them. Germline CDR1 MNHNS, CDR2 SASEGT. This CDR3 reads CASSYRNQETQYF. Here the CDR3 DNA reads TGTGCCAGCAGTTATAGGAACCAAGAGACCCAGTACTTC.

The chain links TRBV12-3 or TRBV12-4 to TRBJ2-5; 8 bases are shared with TRBD2. The J call could be wrong; TRBJ2-7 is a better fit for the DNA end. The CDR3 loop spans 14 amino acids. For the CDR3, the DNA is TGTGCCAGCAGATCCTCCGGGACTAGTAGCGAGCAGTACTTC. Translation gives CASRSSGTSSEQYF.

Within the sample, this clonotype is medium-sized. This sequence joins TRBV7-8 and TRBJ2-1, with D hard to call. V lost 2 bases and J lost 10, with 18 bases in between. The CDR3 length is 15 residues. The germline V gene encodes CDR1 SGHVS and CDR2 FQNEAQ. CDR3 protein: CASSLRFGPRYEQFF. The CDR3 nucleotides read TGTGCCAGCAGCTTAAGGTTCGGGCCTCGCTACGAGCAGTTCTTC. Full variable domain (remainder filled in from reference TRBV7-8 and TRBJ2-1): GAGVSQSPRYKVAKRGQDVALRCDPISGHVSLFWYQQALGQGPEFLTYFQNEAQLDKSGLPSDRFFAERPEGSVSTLKIQRTQQEDSAVYLCASSLRFGPRYEQFFGPGTRLTVL.